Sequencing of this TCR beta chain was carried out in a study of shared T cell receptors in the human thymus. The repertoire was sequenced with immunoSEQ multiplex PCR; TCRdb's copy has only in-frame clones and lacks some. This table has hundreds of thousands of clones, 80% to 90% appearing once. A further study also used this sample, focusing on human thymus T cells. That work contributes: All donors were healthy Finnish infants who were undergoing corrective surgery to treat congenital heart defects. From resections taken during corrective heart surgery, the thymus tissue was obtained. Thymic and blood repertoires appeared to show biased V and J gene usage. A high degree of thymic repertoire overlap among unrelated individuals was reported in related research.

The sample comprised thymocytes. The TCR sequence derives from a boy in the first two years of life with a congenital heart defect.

DNA for the CDR3: TGTGCCAGCAGCTTGAGACAGGGGCGACCCTATGGCTACACCTTC. Protein sequence: CASSLRQGRPYGYTF. This chain connects TRBV5-5 to TRBJ1-2; 8 bases are shared with TRBD1. The CDR3 contains 15 residues. The trim removed 1 base at V and 4 bases at J, leaving 6 bases unmatched. The germline V gene has CDR1 SGHKS and CDR2 YYEKEE (reference sequence).